This T cell receptor beta chain was profiled in a study of blood T cell repertoires in COVID-19. The protocol was immunoSEQ multiplex PCR, while the TCRdb copy is restricted to in-frame clones and leaves out a portion. Here the sample spans fewer than 300,000 clones, 70% to 90% being singletons. The CDR3 contains 15 residues. Germline V lookup: CDR1 LGHNT, CDR2 FRNRAP. V dropped 0 bases and J dropped 1 base, with 7 bases sitting between them. J is TRBJ1-5 and V is TRBV12-5; the D is unclear. Sequencing was performed on peripheral blood. The source is a man between 18 and 35 years old with active or convalescent COVID-19. The CDR3 DNA reads as TGTGCTAGTGGTTTGGTACCGGGAAGCAATCAGCCCCAGCATTTT. Protein product: CASGLVPGSNQPQHF.